This TCR beta chain was identified during a study of OX40 agonist ivuxolimab in advanced cancers. In terms of the full investigation: Ivuxolimab was an agonistic, fully human IgG2 monoclonal antibody directed against OX40 (CD134), a costimulatory receptor. Partial responses occurred in three dose-escalation patients: two with cutaneous melanoma and one with hepatocellular carcinoma. The monotherapy dose-escalation portion (N of about 57 patients) of the phase I ivuxolimab trial is reported in the paper. Intravenous ivuxolimab was administered to patients every 2 weeks at six dose levels: 0.01, 0.1, 0.3, 1.5, 3 and 10 mg/kg. Peripheral TCRbeta sequencing aimed to test whether ivuxolimab altered TCR sequence diversity and caused clonal T-cell expansion. Prior anti-PD-1, anti-PD-L1 or anti-CTLA-4 therapy was permitted, and 30% to 45% of dose-escalation patients had received checkpoint inhibitors. Among the approximately 54 dose-escalation patients, about 19 had hepatocellular carcinoma, 15 melanoma, 9 renal cell carcinoma and 9 head and neck cancer. The dose-escalation cohort was 82.7% male with a mean age of roughly 60 years, ranging from about 20 to 80.

Results the study describes overall, beyond this receptor: Partial responders in the 0.1-3.0 mg/kg groups had among the lowest normalized peripheral clonal expansion, especially among CD8+ T cells. Clonal expansion of both CD4+ and CD8+ blood T cells was observed from baseline to week 6 at doses 0.1 to 3.0 mg/kg. After ivuxolimab, expanded clones were on average more numerous among CD8+ T cells than among CD4+ T cells. Antigen specificity was not determined for the clonally expanded peripheral T cells. Low levels of normalized T-cell clonal expansion were also seen in some patients who did not respond.

After removal of 6 bases from V and 2 bases from J, the junction retains 7 bases not matched to a gene. There are 14 amino acids in the CDR3, from cysteine to phenylalanine inclusive. The kept DNA is CDR3 alone, 42 bases in frame from the first base. Sequences MNHNY (CDR1) and SVGAGI (CDR2) are obtained from the germline V gene (reference sequence). Regarding this clone: What antigen it recognizes has not been identified. Base qualities are not recorded, but no much larger clone differs from it by a single base.

Patients with autoimmune disease history or receiving systemic immunosuppression were excluded from the trial. Peripheral blood for TCR sequencing was collected from all dose cohorts at baseline, on cycle 4 day 1, and on cycle 7 day 1. The samples were taken from a phase I, first-in-human, multicenter, open-label dose-escalation trial of ivuxolimab. The trial enrolled adults with locally advanced or metastatic head and neck squamous cell, hepatocellular, melanoma or renal cell carcinoma. CD4+ and CD8+ T cells were sorted separately from peripheral blood before TCR sequencing. For sequencing of the TCRbeta CDR3 region, genomic DNA was extracted from the sorted cells. TCRbeta CDR3 regions were sequenced using the immunoSEQ Assay. TCRdb provides this immuneACCESS table in a form limited to in-frame rearrangements. Some clones are lacking; in checked studies, under half of them reflect an unresolved V gene, and why the rest are absent is not known. Here the sample has roughly 45,000 clones; over 75% occur a single time. Of the sample, approximately 3.5% falls within the top ten clones.

Here the chain combines TRBV6-6 and TRBJ2-7, and 7 bases in between align with TRBD2. The source is an adult with an advanced solid tumor such as melanoma, head and neck, liver or kidney cancer. The input for sequencing was CD4+ or CD8+ T cells sorted from blood, taken in a trial of the OX40 agonist ivuxolimab. CDR3 protein: CASRDSGFAYEQYF. The nucleotide sequence reads TGTGCCAGCAGGGATAGCGGGTTCGCCTACGAGCAGTACTTC.